Each of the 20 T cell receptor beta chains below was sequenced from the same sample in a study of T cell responses to AZD1222 COVID-19 vaccine. Sequencing was performed with immunoSEQ multiplex PCR; in TCRdb, only in-frame clones are kept and a portion is missing. The sample includes 68,000 or so clones, approximately 91% seen only once; the top ten take about 8.2%. This sample comprised peripheral blood, obtained on day 0 of AZD1222 vaccination. Receptors were obtained from an adult in good health.

The chain has TRBV5-8 and TRBJ2-1; perhaps TRBD1 as D (8 bases). Per the germline V gene, CDR1 is SGHTS and CDR2 is YDEGEE. The V gene lost 3 bases and the J gene lost 9 bases, with 19 bases spanning the gap. This CDR3 has 15 amino acids. The CDR3, as DNA: TGTGCCAGCAGCTCGTCCCCTTACAGGGGGGGTGAGCAGTTCTTC. Encoded protein: CASSSSPYRGGEQFF.

This clone was found a few times. V usage is TRBV6-5 and J usage is TRBJ2-7, with D hard to call. CDR1 MNHEY and CDR2 SVGAGI come from the germline V gene. The V end lost 10 bases, the J end lost 5 bases, and 24 bases lay between the germline ends. This CDR3 is built from 15 residues. CDR3 sequence: CATTSRESSFNEQYF. In DNA form, the CDR3 reads TGTGCCACCACCAGCAGAGAGAGTTCCTTCAACGAGCAGTACTTC.

The rearrangement uses TRBV19 and TRBJ2-1, with 7 nucleotides matching TRBD2. The germline gives CDR1 LNHDA, CDR2 SQIVND (reference sequence). CDR3 size: 14 residues. V trimming: 4 bases; J trimming: 3 bases; junction bases outside the gene matches: 3. Written as DNA, the CDR3 is TGTGCCAGTAGTACACGGGAGGACTACAATGAGCAGTTCTTC. Translated, it gives CASSTREDYNEQFF.

This chain links TRBV3-1 (or the pseudogene TRBV3-2) with TRBJ1-5; D is undetermined. The CDR3 contains 14 residues. V was trimmed by 3 bases and J by 6 bases, leaving 12 bases between them. Germline CDR1 LGHDT, CDR2 YNNKEL (reference sequence). The DNA of the CDR3 is TGTGCCAGCAGCCACCGACGGGAGAGTCAGCCCCAGCATTTT. Encoded protein: CASSHRRESQPQHF.

The chain uses TRBV3-1 (or the pseudogene TRBV3-2) and TRBJ1-1, with D perhaps TRBD1 (5 bases). CDR3 length equals 15 residues. The V end lost 1 base, the J end lost 6 bases, and 15 bases lay between the germline ends. Looked up from germline, CDR1 is LGHDT and CDR2 is YNNKEL (reference sequence). CDR3 nucleotide sequence: TGTGCCAGCAGCCAAGTAGGTGGGGGACTAGCTGAAGCTTTCTTT. Translation gives CASSQVGGGLAEAFF.

This chain joins TRBV11-2 and TRBJ2-1, with a tentative D call TRBD1 (6 bases). The V gene's germline CDR1 is SGHAT and CDR2 FQNNGV. V gave up 5 bases and J gave up 8 bases, with 10 bases separating them. CDR3 length equals 12 residues. CDR3 loop: CASSLTGYEQFF. CDR3 nucleotides: TGTGCCAGCAGCCTTACAGGGTATGAGCAGTTCTTC.

The chain links TRBV4-1 to TRBJ1-6; D remains unclear. With 1 base removed from V and 11 bases from J, the gap between germline ends came to 12 bases. CDR3 length: 14 amino acids. In germline, CDR1 is MGHRA, CDR2 YSYEKL. CDR3 region: CASSQGGAFPPLHF. The CDR3 DNA reads TGCGCCAGCAGCCAAGGAGGTGCGTTCCCACCCCTCCACTTT.

The chain recombines TRBV24-1 with TRBJ2-7; D is ambiguous. The CDR3 extends over 17 amino acids. From germline, CDR1 is KGHDR and CDR2 SFDVKD. V was cut by 4 bases and J by 2 bases, with 20 bases left in between. The CDR3 here is CATSEVNEAVKPYEQYF. The CDR3 DNA reads as TGTGCCACCAGTGAGGTCAATGAGGCAGTCAAACCCTACGAGCAGTACTTC.

The V gene is TRBV7-2, the J gene TRBJ2-5; 11 bases line up with TRBD1. Germline loops: CDR1 SGHTA, CDR2 FQGNSA. The CDR3 covers 18 residues. The V gene end was trimmed by 0 bases and the J gene end by 4 bases; junction bases not matched to a gene: 10. The CDR3 protein is CASSLARGQGAARETQYF. CDR3 coding DNA: TGTGCCAGCAGCTTAGCGAGAGGACAGGGGGCAGCGCGAGAGACCCAGTACTTC.

This rearrangement joins TRBV30 to TRBJ2-5; 7 bases line up with TRBD1. CDR1 and CDR2 (germline): GTSNPN, SVGIG (reference sequence). CDR3 length: 16 residues. Trimming cost V 0 bases and J 1 base; bases outside gene matches: 8. This CDR3 reads CAWSVRDREIQETQYF. The CDR3 nucleotides read TGTGCCTGGAGTGTACGTGACAGGGAGATCCAAGAGACCCAGTACTTC.

The chain employs TRBV29-1 and TRBJ1-1; D possibly corresponds to TRBD1 (6 bases). CDR3 length equals 12 residues. Trimming cost V 8 bases and J 1 base, with 11 bases left between them. Germline V gene lookup returns CDR1 SQVTM and CDR2 ANQGSEA. The CDR3 protein is CSCATGNTEAFF. CDR3 nucleotides: TGCAGCTGCGCGACAGGGAACACTGAAGCTTTCTTT.

The genes are TRBV29-1 and TRBJ1-2; the match to TRBD1 covers 9 bases. Per the germline V gene, CDR1 is SQVTM and CDR2 is ANQGSEA. The CDR3 totals 19 residues. V was clipped by 5 bases and J by 5 bases; unmatched bases: 24. The CDR3 region is CSVSTPPGGTGKEGYGYTF. The CDR3 DNA reads TGCAGCGTTAGTACTCCCCCTGGTGGGACAGGGAAGGAGGGGTATGGCTACACCTTC.

This sequence joins TRBV10-3 and TRBJ2-7; the D gene is possibly TRBD1 (7 bases). CDR3 length equals 14 residues. The ends were cut back, 11 bases at V and 0 bases at J, with 17 bases in the middle. Germline V CDR1 and CDR2: ENHRY, SYGVKD. CDR3 nucleotide sequence: TGTGCCTCCGGCGGGGACAGAGGCTCCTACGAGCAGTACTTC. This codes for CASGGDRGSYEQYF.

The chain recombines TRBV10-3 with TRBJ1-2; the match to TRBD1 covers 7 bases. The CDR3 spans 15 residues. CDR1 is ENHRY and CDR2 is SYGVKD in the germline V gene. The J segment lost 2 bases and the V segment lost 4 bases, leaving 7 bases of the junction unmatched. DNA for the CDR3: TGTGCCATCAGTGGAGCCGGGACAGCAAACTATGGCTACACCTTC. Translating it yields CAISGAGTANYGYTF.

The chain is built from TRBV6-5 and TRBJ2-1; D gene unclear. Germline V gene lookup returns CDR1 MNHEY and CDR2 SVGAGI. There are 15 residues in the CDR3. Trimming took 2 bases from V and 0 from J, leaving 8 bases between them. The DNA of the CDR3 is TGTGCCAGCAGTTACGCGTTCAGCTCCTACAATGAGCAGTTCTTC. Translation gives CASSYAFSSYNEQFF.

The V call is TRBV15, the J call TRBJ2-1; 10 bases align to TRBD2. Germline CDR1 LNHNV, CDR2 YYDKDF (reference sequence). The junction had 7 bases not matched to a gene; V was cut back by 0 bases and J by 8 bases. This CDR3 region has 16 residues. CDR3 in DNA: TGTGCCACCAGCAGAGAGGGGTCTAGCGGGAGTGATGAGCAGTTCTTC. Its translation is CATSREGSSGSDEQFF.

This clone was detected only a few times. This sequence joins TRBV3-1 (or the pseudogene TRBV3-2) and TRBJ2-1; D is ambiguous. V lost 0 bases to trimming and J lost 2 bases, with 8 bases between them. Germline CDR1 reads LGHDT; CDR2 reads YNNKEL (reference sequence). The CDR3 extends over 15 amino acids. CDR3 sequence reads: CASSQELRTYNEQFF. For the CDR3, the DNA is TGTGCCAGCAGCCAAGAGCTACGGACCTACAATGAGCAGTTCTTC.

The CDR3 loop is CASSVGTYNEQFF. The CDR3 DNA reads as TGTGCCAGCAGCGTTGGGACCTACAATGAGCAGTTCTTC. The chain joins TRBV9 to TRBJ2-1, with unresolved D. The V gene's germline CDR1 is SGDLS and CDR2 YYNGEE. Deletions cut 2 bases from V and 2 bases from J, with 5 bases between. This CDR3 spans 13 amino acids.

The chain uses TRBV7-8 and TRBJ1-1; unclear D gene. Germline CDR1 reads SGHVS; CDR2 reads FQNEAQ. Trimming removed 5 bases from V and 11 bases from J, with 15 bases in between. The CDR3 is 12 amino acids. CDR3 coding DNA: TGTGCCAGCAGCCCTCGGCCCTTAGTGGCTTTCTTT. Its protein is CASSPRPLVAFF.

The V and J genes are TRBV29-1 and TRBJ1-1; no reliable D call. Trimming removed 4 bases at V and 0 bases at J, with 9 bases between. The germline V gene has CDR1 SQVTM and CDR2 ANQGSEA. This CDR3 spans 13 amino acids. The DNA for the CDR3 is TGCAGCGTTGTGGAGTTGTTGAACACTGAAGCTTTCTTT. Its translation: CSVVELLNTEAFF.